Included here is one TCR beta chain sequence, with context. One junction end does not reproduce the germline sequence, and a read error may be involved. The template, roughly 0.45 ug total RNA, yielded TCR beta cDNA made with a constant-region primer. Three nested multiplex PCR rounds, a slightly modified ARM-PCR, produced the libraries for TCR beta. It was with TRBV1-TRBV30 forward primers and a C-beta reverse primer that the first two PCR rounds were run, at about 9 cycles each. TCRdb re-called the multiplex PCR reads with MiXCR, one entry per CDR3 protein. The table lists 200,000 or so distinct CDR3 sequences, less than 65% of them singletons. This sample was included in a study of tumor-infiltrating lymphocytes in primary liver carcinoma. Both blood RNA, taken from unsorted whole blood, and germline DNA were extracted. Treatment-naive at the time, the patients had chronic HBV infection. Blood samples of roughly 4.2 milliliters were drawn preoperatively.

The CDR3 runs to 16 residues. Germline V gene lookup returns CDR1 SGHVS and CDR2 FQNEAQ. Material for sequencing was peripheral blood. This chain uses TRBV7-8 with TRBJ2-1; either TRBD1 or TRBD2 may supply D (5 bases each). The clonotype comes from a woman aged 55-70 years with primary liver carcinoma and hepatitis B virus infection. The CDR3 here is CASQRGAQHAYNEQFF. CDR3 sequence (DNA): TGTGCCAGCCAAAGGGGAGCACAGCATGCTTACAATGAACAGTTCTTC.